These 32 T cell receptor beta chains were sequenced from one sample in a study of blood T cell repertoires in COVID-19. The data were produced by immunoSEQ multiplex PCR, yet TCRdb's version contains in-frame clones alone and is incomplete. The table lists roughly 150,000 clones, around 80% of them singletons. The sample comprised PBMCs or T cells enriched from blood (not recorded which). These receptors came from a woman aged 65 to 85 in a cohort exposed to, infected with or recovered from COVID-19 (not recorded which).

This chain joins TRBV15 and TRBJ2-3, with a tentative D call TRBD2 (6 bases). CDR3 length equals 19 residues. From germline, CDR1 is LNHNV and CDR2 YYDKDF (reference sequence). Trimming took off 6 bases at V and 4 bases at J, with 29 bases between the two ends. CDR3 sequence (DNA): TGTGCCACCAGTCACGGCAAACTAGCCATCACAGATGGGGCAGATACGCAGTATTTT. Translating gives CATSHGKLAITDGADTQYF.

The V call is TRBV7-8, the J call TRBJ2-7, with 10 bases aligning to TRBD2. Germline V gene lookup returns CDR1 SGHVS and CDR2 FQNEAQ. The J segment lost 3 bases and the V segment lost 5 bases, leaving 7 bases of the junction unmatched. The CDR3 consists of 15 residues. CDR3 region: CASSQLAGENYEQYF. In nucleotides, the CDR3 is TGTGCCAGCAGCCAGCTAGCGGGAGAGAACTACGAGCAGTACTTC. Variable domain in full (rest from reference TRBV7-8 and TRBJ2-7): GAGVSQSPRYKVAKRGQDVALRCDPISGHVSLFWYQQALGQGPEFLTYFQNEAQLDKSGLPSDRFFAERPEGSVSTLKIQRTQQEDSAVYLCASSQLAGENYEQYFGPGTRLTVT.

This clone was found once. This chain links TRBV7-8 with TRBJ1-5, with TRBD1 matching 9 bases. CDR1 and CDR2 from the germline V gene are SGHVS and FQNEAQ. The CDR3 loop spans 16 amino acids. V lost 5 bases, J lost 7 bases, and 12 bases stayed unmatched. CDR3: CASSARDRALGQPQHF. The DNA for the CDR3 is TGTGCCAGCAGCGCCCGGGACAGGGCCCTCGGGCAGCCCCAGCATTTT.

The chain carries TRBV11-2 and TRBJ1-4; TRBD1 matches 9 bases. The CDR3 contains 14 residues. Germline lookup yields CDR1 SGHAT and CDR2 FQNNGV. With V trimmed by 1 base and J by 8 bases, 2 bases remained unmatched. This CDR3 is CASSLVGQGEKLFF. CDR3 nucleotides: TGTGCCAGCAGCTTAGTTGGACAGGGGGAAAAACTGTTTTTT.

CDR3 residues: CSAADRAAFF. The CDR3 bases are TGCAGTGCCGCAGACAGGGCCGCTTTCTTT. The J gene is TRBJ1-1, the V gene TRBV20-1; 7 nucleotides match TRBD1. Germline trimming cut 6 bases from V and 11 bases from J; bases unmatched to any gene: 6. This CDR3 region has 10 residues. Germline CDR1 and CDR2: DFQATT and SNEGSKA (reference sequence).

The CDR3 bases are TGTGCCAGCTCACCCTGGACAGGGGTTGGTGACTATGGCTACACCTTC. Translated: CASSPWTGVGDYGYTF. The chain carries TRBV18 and TRBJ1-2, with 9 nucleotides matching TRBD1. With V trimmed by 3 bases and J by 3 bases, 8 bases remained unmatched. The CDR3 extends over 16 amino acids. Germline-derived CDR1 and CDR2 are KGHSH and LQKENI. The whole variable domain, remainder taken from reference TRBV18 and TRBJ1-2, is NAGVMQNPRHLVRRRGQEARLRCSPMKGHSHVYWYRQLPEEGLKFMVYLQKENIIDESGMPKERFSAEFPKEGPSILRIQQVVRGDSAAYFCASSPWTGVGDYGYTFGSGTRLTVV.

V and J are TRBV2 and TRBJ2-7; TRBD2 agrees at 7 bases. Germline V lookup: CDR1 SNHLY, CDR2 FYNNEI. The CDR3 spans 14 residues. With 6 bases clipped from V and 1 base from J, the junction kept 6 bases outside the gene matches. This CDR3 is CASRRERTSYEQYF. The CDR3 coding sequence is TGTGCCAGCAGGCGGGAGAGAACATCCTACGAGCAGTACTTC.

The chain uses TRBV28 and TRBJ2-2; TRBD2 aligns across 14 bases. Germline loops: CDR1 MDHEN, CDR2 SYDVKM. This CDR3 is 17 amino acids long. The V and J ends lost 5 bases and 2 bases, in that order; junction bases with no gene match: 4. Here the CDR3 reads CASSLGLAGGNTGELFF. The CDR3 coding sequence is TGTGCCAGCAGTCTCGGACTAGCGGGAGGCAACACCGGGGAGCTGTTTTTT.

The genes are TRBV19 and TRBJ1-1; 9 bases agree with TRBD1. Trimming cost V 8 bases and J 4 bases; bases outside gene matches: 8. This CDR3 has 14 amino acids. Germline CDR1 reads LNHDA; CDR2 reads SQIVND (reference sequence). CDR3 bases: TGTGCCAGTCGGCAGACAGGGGGGAGCACTGAAGCTTTCTTT. Its protein is CASRQTGGSTEAFF.

This chain joins TRBV20-1 and TRBJ1-2, with D unclear. The CDR3 length is 14 residues. V shed 3 bases and J shed 4 bases, with 15 bases lying between them. Germline V gene data show CDR1 as DFQATT and CDR2 as SNEGSKA (reference sequence). CDR3 nucleotides: TGCAGTGCTAGTTTGGGCAGGAGGTCCTATGGCTACACCTTC. Protein: CSASLGRRSYGYTF.

This chain uses TRBV5-1 with TRBJ2-5; 8 bases align to TRBD1. V gave up 4 bases and J gave up 0 bases; unmatched junction bases: 14. Germline CDR1 SGHRS, CDR2 YFSETQ. There are 18 residues in the CDR3. CDR3 amino acids: CASSQGQVSLWYQETQYF. CDR3 DNA sequence: TGCGCCAGCAGCCAGGGACAGGTTTCACTCTGGTACCAAGAGACCCAGTACTTC.

V usage is TRBV4-1 and J usage is TRBJ2-1; D possibly corresponds to TRBD1 (5 bases). V was trimmed by 1 base and J by 8 bases, leaving 15 bases between them. Germline values: CDR1 MGHRA, CDR2 YSYEKL. There are 15 residues in the CDR3. CDR3 region: CASSQVIGARDEQFF. For the CDR3, the DNA is TGCGCCAGCAGCCAAGTGATCGGCGCCAGGGATGAGCAGTTCTTC.

CDR3 nucleotide sequence: TGTGCCAGCAGCTTATACCCAGGGACTAGCGGGAGGGAATCAAAGGAGCAGTACTTC. Residues: CASSLYPGTSGRESKEQYF. This chain connects TRBV7-8 to TRBJ2-7, with 16 bases that match TRBD2. V shed 2 bases, J shed 7 bases, and the junction held 14 bases outside the gene matches. The germline V gene encodes CDR1 SGHVS and CDR2 FQNEAQ. This CDR3 has 19 residues.

The V call is TRBV30, the J call TRBJ1-4, with a tentative D call TRBD1 (5 bases). Germline assignment: CDR1 GTSNPN and CDR2 SVGIG (reference sequence). This CDR3 region has 13 residues. V lost 2 bases and J lost 7, with 11 bases in between. CDR3 DNA sequence: TGTGCCTGGAGTTCAGGGCGGACTGAAAAACTGTTTTTT. Translating it yields CAWSSGRTEKLFF.

The rearrangement links TRBV30 to TRBJ1-3; 7 bases line up with TRBD1. The V and J ends lost 3 bases and 8 bases, in that order; junction bases with no gene match: 10. The length of the CDR3 is 14 residues. Looked up from germline, CDR1 is GTSNPN and CDR2 is SVGIG (reference sequence). Here the CDR3 reads CAWSVGQGVDTIYF. CDR3 sequence (DNA): TGTGCCTGGAGCGTGGGGCAGGGGGTGGACACCATATATTTT.

The V gene is TRBV5-5, the J gene TRBJ1-2; D call uncertain. Trimming removed 1 base from V and 3 bases from J, with 16 bases in between. The CDR3 totals 16 residues. Per the germline V gene, CDR1 is SGHKS and CDR2 is YYEKEE (reference sequence). The CDR3: CASSLYFGRGDYGYTF. As DNA, the CDR3 is TGTGCCAGCAGCTTGTATTTTGGGAGAGGAGACTATGGCTACACCTTC.

The rearrangement joins TRBV14 to TRBJ2-7; no clear D. CDR3 length: 12 residues. The V gene's germline CDR1 is SGHDN and CDR2 FVKESK. Trimming cost V 0 bases and J 2 bases, with 2 bases left between them. The CDR3, as DNA: TGTGCCAGCAGCCAAGACACCTACGAGCAGTACTTC. This translates into CASSQDTYEQYF.

V is TRBV3-1 (or the pseudogene TRBV3-2) and J is TRBJ1-2, with D uncertain. The CDR3 consists of 15 residues. Trimming pared 1 base from V and 0 bases from J, leaving 9 bases between. Germline assignment: CDR1 LGHDT and CDR2 YNNKEL (reference sequence). The CDR3 sequence is CASSQGLTSNYGYTF. CDR3 bases: TGTGCCAGCAGCCAAGGCCTAACTTCTAACTATGGCTACACCTTC.

This chain links TRBV11-1 with TRBJ1-1; D call uncertain. Germline CDR1 SGHAT, CDR2 FQDESV (reference sequence). Trimming took off 1 base at V and 2 bases at J, with 5 bases between the two ends. There are 13 residues in the CDR3. This CDR3 reads CASSLDSNTEAFF. The CDR3 bases are TGTGCCAGCAGCTTAGACAGTAACACTGAAGCTTTCTTT. Complete variable domain (other parts from reference TRBV11-1 and TRBJ1-1): EAEVAQSPRYKITEKSQAVAFWCDPISGHATLYWYRQILGQGPELLVQFQDESVVDDSQLPKDRFSAERLKGVDSTLKIQPAELGDSAMYLCASSLDSNTEAFFGQGTRLTVV.

The CDR3 DNA follows: TGTGCCTGGAGTACCAGCGGAGAGACCCAGTACTTC. It specifies CAWSTSGETQYF. The chain couples TRBV30 to TRBJ2-5; D might be TRBD2 (5 bases). Trimming removed 2 bases at V and 4 bases at J, with 8 bases between. Germline CDR1 and CDR2: GTSNPN and SVGIG (reference sequence). The CDR3 runs 12 residues.

The chain combines TRBV19 with TRBJ2-1; D may be TRBD2 (5 bases). The CDR3 has 13 amino acids. The germline CDR1 and CDR2 sequences are LNHDA and SQIVND (reference sequence). Trimming took 6 bases from V and 8 from J, leaving 14 bases between them. CDR3 loop: CASRDSDMYEQFF. For the CDR3, the DNA is TGTGCCAGTAGGGACTCTGACATGTATGAGCAGTTCTTC.

CDR3 DNA sequence: TGTGCCAGCTCACCCGACAGGCACAATGAGCAGTTCTTC. It specifies CASSPDRHNEQFF. The chain employs TRBV18 and TRBJ2-1; TRBD1 might be the D (6 bases). V gave up 3 bases and J gave up 5 bases, with 8 bases separating them. The CDR3 consists of 13 residues. Germline V gene lookup returns CDR1 KGHSH and CDR2 LQKENI.

This chain links TRBV7-9 with TRBJ2-5, with 9 bases aligning to TRBD1. V shed 5 bases and J 6 bases; nucleotides not matched to a gene: 4. The CDR3 runs 13 residues. The germline V gene encodes CDR1 SEHNR and CDR2 FQNEAQ (reference sequence). The chain's CDR3 is CASSPGTGKTQYF. The CDR3 bases are TGTGCCAGCAGCCCCGGGACAGGGAAGACCCAGTACTTC. Based on the CDR3 plus reference TRBV7-9 and TRBJ2-5, the full variable domain is DTGVSQNPRHKITKRGQNVTFRCDPISEHNRLYWYRQTLGQGPEFLTYFQNEAQLEKSRLLSDRFSAERPKGSFSTLEIQRTEQGDSAMYLCASSPGTGKTQYFGPGTRLLVL.

This chain joins TRBV6-2 or TRBV6-3 and TRBJ2-1; a weak D match, TRBD2 (6 bases). The CDR3 length is 17 residues. Germline loops: CDR1 MNHEY, CDR2 SVGEGT. Trimming stripped 3 bases from V and 8 bases from J, with 23 bases between. CDR3 loop: CASSYSLGRENGHEQFF. As DNA, the CDR3 is TGTGCCAGCAGTTATAGCTTGGGCCGGGAGAATGGTCATGAGCAGTTCTTC.

The rearrangement joins TRBV18 to TRBJ2-5; 7 bases are a match to TRBD2. V lost 3 bases and J lost 1; bases outside the gene matches: 2. The V gene's germline CDR1 is KGHSH and CDR2 LQKENI. CDR3 size: 14 residues. CDR3 loop: CASSPRGGQETQYF. The CDR3 DNA is TGTGCCAGCTCACCGCGCGGGGGCCAAGAGACCCAGTACTTC.

The chain employs TRBV21-1 and TRBJ2-2; TRBD2 is the table's D call and was not checked against the DNA. TRBV21-1 is a listed pseudogene. This CDR3 has 17 residues. CDR3 protein: CASSPTGGTQGTGELFF. The DNA of the CDR3 is TGTGCCAGCAGCCCCACGGGAGGGACCCAGGGGACCGGGGAGCTGTTTTTT.

This clone was counted between two and nine times. V usage is TRBV2 and J usage is TRBJ2-1; 7 bases are a match to TRBD1. This CDR3 has 16 residues. Losses at the gene ends were 6 bases for V and 0 bases for J; bases not matched to a gene: 8. Germline V gives CDR1 SNHLY, CDR2 FYNNEI. CDR3 sequence (DNA): TGTGCCAGCAGCGCGACAGGGCAGAACTCCTACAATGAGCAGTTCTTC. Translated, it gives CASSATGQNSYNEQFF.

The V and J genes are TRBV18 and TRBJ2-1; D is uncertain. Germline CDR1 is KGHSH and CDR2 is LQKENI. Trimming shortened V by 3 bases and J by 9 bases, and 15 bases separated the two germline ends. The CDR3 totals 14 residues. CDR3 sequence reads: CASSPEVAETEQFF. For the CDR3, the DNA is TGTGCCAGCTCACCTGAGGTCGCCGAAACTGAGCAGTTCTTC. Using reference TRBV18 and TRBJ2-1 for the parts outside the CDR3, the full variable domain is NAGVMQNPRHLVRRRGQEARLRCSPMKGHSHVYWYRQLPEEGLKFMVYLQKENIIDESGMPKERFSAEFPKEGPSILRIQQVVRGDSAAYFCASSPEVAETEQFFGPGTRLTVL.

The chain is built from TRBV19 and TRBJ2-7; a possible D gene is TRBD2 (6 bases). Trimming cost V 8 bases and J 0 bases, with 14 bases left between them. There are 14 residues in the CDR3. CDR1 LNHDA and CDR2 SQIVND come from the germline V gene (reference sequence). CDR3 nucleotide sequence: TGTGCCAGTCGGAGGAGGGGCAGCTCCTACGAGCAGTACTTC. It specifies CASRRRGSSYEQYF. Looking up the rest from reference TRBV19 and TRBJ2-7 gives the full variable domain: DGGITQSPKYLFRKEGQNVTLSCEQNLNHDAMYWYRQDPGQGLRLIYYSQIVNDFQKGDIAEGYSVSREKKESFPLTVTSAQKNPTAFYLCASRRRGSSYEQYFGPGTRLTVT.

The chain uses TRBV6-4 and TRBJ2-3, with 8 bases matching TRBD1. The CDR3 extends over 13 amino acids. The germline CDR1 and CDR2 sequences are MRHNA and SNTAGT. Trimming cost V 5 bases and J 5 bases; bases outside gene matches: 3. CDR3 sequence: CASSPGGIDTQYF. The CDR3 DNA follows: TGTGCCAGCAGTCCAGGGGGCATAGATACGCAGTATTTT.

The chain combines TRBV27 with TRBJ1-5, with no clear D. This CDR3 contains 15 residues. V lost 3 bases and J 0 bases, leaving 9 bases between the germline ends. Per the germline V gene, CDR1 is MNHEY and CDR2 is SMNVEV (reference sequence). The CDR3 here is CASSLEAYSNQPQHF. CDR3 bases: TGTGCCAGCAGTTTGGAGGCGTATAGCAATCAGCCCCAGCATTTT.

This clone has a handful of counts. The chain links TRBV10-3 to TRBJ1-1, with a tentative D call TRBD1 (5 bases). The CDR3 runs 13 residues. In germline, CDR1 is ENHRY, CDR2 SYGVKD. V dropped 8 bases and J dropped 2 bases, with 12 bases sitting between them. CDR3 bases: TGTGCCATCCTTGACAGCGTAAACACTGAAGCTTTCTTT. It yields the protein CAILDSVNTEAFF.